The clone carrying this T cell receptor (beta chain) was detected ten times or more. Its antigen is not known. Co-extraction of RNA and DNA was performed on roughly 17-32 mg of unsorted bulk tissue. Starting material of 450 to 550 ng total RNA yielded TCR beta cDNA via a constant-region primer. Sequencing libraries for TCR beta derived from three nested multiplex PCR rounds that used slightly modified ARM-PCR. Each of the first two PCR rounds ran approximately 11 cycles with TRBV1-TRBV30 forward and C-beta reverse primers. TCRdb independently ran MiXCR on the multiplex PCR reads; one entry per CDR3 protein. This sample has approximately 110,000 distinct CDR3 sequences, with roughly 80% found just once. The CDR3 has 16 amino acids. V dropped 2 bases and J dropped 4 bases, with 15 bases sitting between them. The germline V gene encodes CDR1 LNHDA and CDR2 SQIVND (reference sequence). This entry is derived from a study of tumor-infiltrating lymphocytes in primary liver carcinoma. Study-level results: In tumor-adjacent and tumor-blood pairs, overlap was lower than in tumor region pairs.

Sequenced: liver tumor tissue from sampling region 3. Indicated subset: tumor region T3, left-lateral pole. This TCR was sampled from a man aged 35 to 55 with primary liver carcinoma and hepatitis B virus infection. The chain has TRBV19 and TRBJ2-1; D is possibly TRBD2 (6 bases). In nucleotides, the CDR3 is TGTGCCAGTAGTATACGGGCGGACTACTTATACAATGAGCAGTTCTTC. This codes for CASSIRADYLYNEQFF.